The sample holds a few counts of the clone carrying this TCR beta chain. Its cognate antigen is unknown. During colonoscopy, one to two rectal pinch biopsies were collected. Ulcerative colitis patients received no immunosuppressive medication before the diagnostic colonoscopy. These data come from a study of pediatric ulcerative colitis. Study findings and constraints: Acute severe colitis showed lower rectal diversity from clonal expansions. A couple of patients' blood samples yielded substantially fewer templates. This repertoire reflects total lymphocytes rather than subpopulations like regulatory T cells.

Produced via immunoSEQ multiplex PCR; TCRdb's table is partial and in-frame only. The table records tens of thousands of clones, over 60% of them present only once. V was trimmed by 4 bases and J by 3 bases, leaving 7 bases between them. From germline, CDR1 is MNHNY and CDR2 SVGAGI (reference sequence). The CDR3 contains 13 residues. The receptor was isolated from a boy aged 5 to 17 with severe ulcerative colitis. The genes are TRBV6-6 and TRBJ1-5; no firm D call. The specimen sequenced was gut tissue. CDR3 sequence: CASSSRHNQPQHF. CDR3 DNA sequence: TGTGCCAGCAGTTCCCGGCACAATCAGCCCCAGCATTTT.